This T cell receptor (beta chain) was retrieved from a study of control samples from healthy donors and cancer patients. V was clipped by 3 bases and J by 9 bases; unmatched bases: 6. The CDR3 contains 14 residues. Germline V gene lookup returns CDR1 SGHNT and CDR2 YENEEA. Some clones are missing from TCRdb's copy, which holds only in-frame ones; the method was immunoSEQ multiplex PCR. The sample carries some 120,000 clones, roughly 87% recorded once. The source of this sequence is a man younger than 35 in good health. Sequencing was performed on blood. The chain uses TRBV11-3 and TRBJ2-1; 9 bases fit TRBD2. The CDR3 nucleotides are TGTGCCAGCAGCTTCGGCGGGAGGGCCGGTGAGCAGTTCTTC. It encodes CASSFGGRAGEQFF.